This entry is about one T cell receptor (beta chain). V dropped 4 bases and J dropped 7 bases, with 21 bases sitting between them. Germline values: CDR1 LNHDA, CDR2 SQIVND (reference sequence). The CDR3 totals 16 residues. The data stem from a study of blood T cell repertoires in COVID-19. As for the study in general: Samples taken during acute and convalescent COVID-19 were collected in the United States, Italy and Spain. Sample material is recorded as cDNA or gDNA derived from T cells, B-cell-depleted T cells, or PBMCs.

Per the authors' pipeline: Amplification from reference gene primers served as the basis for estimated nucleated cell counts. Some clones are missing from TCRdb's copy, which holds only in-frame ones; the method was immunoSEQ multiplex PCR. The D gene and trimming were derived from the DNA, and the V and J assignments and clone size from that table. The data show 95,000 to 100,000 clones, with roughly four fifths seen just once and approximately 22% held by the top ten. Sequenced input: peripheral blood. This receptor was taken from a human donor in a cohort sampled during active COVID-19. This chain links TRBV19 with TRBJ2-3; tentatively, D is TRBD2 (6 bases). The CDR3 coding sequence is TGTGCCAGTAGTAGCCCGGGGCCTCAAGGGAGGAATACGCAGTATTTT. Protein product: CASSSPGPQGRNTQYF.